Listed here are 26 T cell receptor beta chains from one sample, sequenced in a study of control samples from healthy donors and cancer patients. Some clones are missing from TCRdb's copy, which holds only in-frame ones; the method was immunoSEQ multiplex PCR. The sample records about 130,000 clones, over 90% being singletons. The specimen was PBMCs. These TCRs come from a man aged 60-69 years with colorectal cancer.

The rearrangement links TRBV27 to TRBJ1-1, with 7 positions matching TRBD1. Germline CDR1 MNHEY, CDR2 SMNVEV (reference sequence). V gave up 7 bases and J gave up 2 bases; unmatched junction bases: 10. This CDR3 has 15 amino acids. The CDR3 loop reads CASTMTGTANTEAFF. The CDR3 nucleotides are TGTGCCAGCACTATGACCGGGACAGCTAACACTGAAGCTTTCTTT.

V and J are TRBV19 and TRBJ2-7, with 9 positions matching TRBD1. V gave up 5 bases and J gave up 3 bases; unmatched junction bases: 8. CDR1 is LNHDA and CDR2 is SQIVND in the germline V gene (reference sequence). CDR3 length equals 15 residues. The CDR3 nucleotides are TGTGCCAGTAGTGCGGTCCGGGACAGGGACTACGAGCAGTACTTC. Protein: CASSAVRDRDYEQYF.

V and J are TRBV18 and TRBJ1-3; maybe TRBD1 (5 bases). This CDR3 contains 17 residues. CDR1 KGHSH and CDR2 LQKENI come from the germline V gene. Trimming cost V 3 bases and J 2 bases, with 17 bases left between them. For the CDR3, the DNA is TGTGCCAGCTCACCCGTCGGGGGTCCCGGTCCTGGAAACACCATATATTTT. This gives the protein CASSPVGGPGPGNTIYF.

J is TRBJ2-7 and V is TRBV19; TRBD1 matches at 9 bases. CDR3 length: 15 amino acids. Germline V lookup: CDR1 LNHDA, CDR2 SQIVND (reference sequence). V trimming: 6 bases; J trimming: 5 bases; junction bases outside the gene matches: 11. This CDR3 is CASSVLQGAGDEQYF. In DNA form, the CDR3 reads TGTGCCAGTAGCGTTCTACAGGGGGCAGGGGACGAGCAGTACTTC. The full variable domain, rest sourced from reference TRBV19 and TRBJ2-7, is DGGITQSPKYLFRKEGQNVTLSCEQNLNHDAMYWYRQDPGQGLRLIYYSQIVNDFQKGDIAEGYSVSREKKESFPLTVTSAQKNPTAFYLCASSVLQGAGDEQYFGPGTRLTVT.

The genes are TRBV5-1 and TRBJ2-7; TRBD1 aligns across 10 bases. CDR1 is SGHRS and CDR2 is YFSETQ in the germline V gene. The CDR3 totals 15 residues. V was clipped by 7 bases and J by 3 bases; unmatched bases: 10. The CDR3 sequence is CASRRQGAISYEQYF. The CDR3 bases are TGCGCCAGCCGCCGACAGGGGGCGATCAGCTACGAGCAGTACTTC.

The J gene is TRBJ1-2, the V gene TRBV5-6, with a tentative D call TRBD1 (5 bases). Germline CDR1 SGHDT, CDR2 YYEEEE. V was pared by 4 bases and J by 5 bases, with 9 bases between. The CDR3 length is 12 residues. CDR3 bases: TGTGCCAGCAGCCCGGGACGTTATGGCTACACCTTC. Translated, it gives CASSPGRYGYTF. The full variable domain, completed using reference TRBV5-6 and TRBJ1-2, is DAGVTQSPTHLIKTRGQQVTLRCSPKSGHDTVSWYQQALGQGPQFIFQYYEEEERQRGNFPDRFSGHQFPNYSSELNVNALLLGDSALYLCASSPGRYGYTFGSGTRLTVV.

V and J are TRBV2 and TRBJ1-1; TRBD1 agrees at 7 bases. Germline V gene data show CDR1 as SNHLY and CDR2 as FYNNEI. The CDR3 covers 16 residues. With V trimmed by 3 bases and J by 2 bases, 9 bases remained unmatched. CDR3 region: CASSETLTGTNTEAFF. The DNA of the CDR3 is TGTGCCAGCAGTGAGACGTTGACAGGGACTAACACTGAAGCTTTCTTT.

DNA of the CDR3: TGTGCCAGTAGTCTTGGACGGGAGCTCGAGCAGTACTTC. Protein product: CASSLGRELEQYF. V usage is TRBV19 and J usage is TRBJ2-7, with a weak D call TRBD2 (6 bases). V was shortened by 5 bases and J by 6 bases, with 14 bases between the two germline ends. CDR3 length equals 13 residues. CDR1 and CDR2 (germline): LNHDA, SQIVND (reference sequence).

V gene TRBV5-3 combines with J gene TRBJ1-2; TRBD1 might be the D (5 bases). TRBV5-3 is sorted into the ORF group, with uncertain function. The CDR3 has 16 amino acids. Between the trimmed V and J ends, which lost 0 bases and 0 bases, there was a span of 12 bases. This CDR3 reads CARSLGAGPSNYGYTF. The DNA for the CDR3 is TGTGCCAGAAGCTTGGGGGCGGGACCGTCTAACTATGGCTACACCTTC.

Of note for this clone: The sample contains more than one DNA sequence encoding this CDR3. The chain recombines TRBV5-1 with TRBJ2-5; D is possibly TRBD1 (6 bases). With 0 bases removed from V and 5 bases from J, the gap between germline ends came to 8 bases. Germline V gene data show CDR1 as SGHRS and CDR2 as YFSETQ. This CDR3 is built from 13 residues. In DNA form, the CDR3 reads TGCGCCAGCAGCTTGGGGCAGGGGGAGACCCAGTACTTC. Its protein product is CASSLGQGETQYF.

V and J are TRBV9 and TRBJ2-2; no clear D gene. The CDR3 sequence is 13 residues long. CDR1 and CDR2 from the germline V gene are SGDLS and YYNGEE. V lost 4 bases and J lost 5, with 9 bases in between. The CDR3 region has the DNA TGTGCCAGCAGCAGTAGTACTACCGGGGAGCTGTTTTTT. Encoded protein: CASSSSTTGELFF.

CDR3 residues: CAWSVRTSSNYGYTF. For the CDR3, the DNA is TGTGCCTGGAGTGTCCGCACCTCGAGCAACTATGGCTACACCTTC. The V call is TRBV30, the J call TRBJ1-2; D is uncertain. CDR3 size: 15 residues. Germline CDR1 GTSNPN, CDR2 SVGIG (reference sequence). Trimming removed 0 bases at V and 2 bases at J, with 13 bases between. Full variable domain (outside the CDR3, taken from reference TRBV30 and TRBJ1-2): SQTIHQWPATLVQPVGSPLSLECTVEGTSNPNLYWYRQAAGRGLQLLFYSVGIGQISSEVPQNLSASRPQDRQFILSSKKLLLSDSGFYLCAWSVRTSSNYGYTFGSGTRLTVV.

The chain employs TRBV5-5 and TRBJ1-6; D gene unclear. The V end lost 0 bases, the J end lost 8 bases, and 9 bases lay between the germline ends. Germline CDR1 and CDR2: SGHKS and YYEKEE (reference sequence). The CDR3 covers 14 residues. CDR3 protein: CASSLGRADSPLHF. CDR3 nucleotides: TGTGCCAGCAGCTTGGGACGGGCCGATTCACCCCTCCACTTT.

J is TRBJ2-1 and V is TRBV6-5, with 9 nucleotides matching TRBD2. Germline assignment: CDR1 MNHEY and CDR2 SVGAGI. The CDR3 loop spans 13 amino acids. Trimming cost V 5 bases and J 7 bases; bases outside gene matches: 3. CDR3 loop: CASSRLAGNEQFF. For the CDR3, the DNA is TGTGCCAGCAGTAGGCTAGCGGGGAATGAGCAGTTCTTC.

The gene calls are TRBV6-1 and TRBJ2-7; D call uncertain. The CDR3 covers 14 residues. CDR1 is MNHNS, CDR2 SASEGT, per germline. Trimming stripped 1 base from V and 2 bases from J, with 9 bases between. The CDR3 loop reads CASSEEVGTYEQYF. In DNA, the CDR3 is TGTGCCAGCAGTGAAGAAGTGGGGACCTACGAGCAGTACTTC.

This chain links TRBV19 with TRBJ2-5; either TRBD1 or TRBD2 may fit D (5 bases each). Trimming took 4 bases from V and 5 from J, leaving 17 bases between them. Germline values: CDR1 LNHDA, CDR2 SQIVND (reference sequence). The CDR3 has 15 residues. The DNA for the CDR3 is TGTGCCAGTAGTAGTCGGGGCGGAACGGGGGAGACCCAGTACTTC. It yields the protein CASSSRGGTGETQYF.

The CDR3 DNA follows: TGTGCCATCAGTGAGTCTGGCAGTGTTAATTCACCCCTCCACTTT. Translating gives CAISESGSVNSPLHF. V and J are TRBV10-3 and TRBJ1-6; D gene unclear. Germline loops: CDR1 ENHRY, CDR2 SYGVKD. This CDR3 is built from 15 residues. V lost 0 bases, J lost 6 bases, and 9 bases lay in between.

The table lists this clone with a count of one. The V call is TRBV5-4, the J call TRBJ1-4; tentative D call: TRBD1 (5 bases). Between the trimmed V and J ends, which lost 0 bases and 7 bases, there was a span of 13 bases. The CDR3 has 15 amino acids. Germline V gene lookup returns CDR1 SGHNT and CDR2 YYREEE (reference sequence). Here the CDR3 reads CASSLAGMWGEKLFF. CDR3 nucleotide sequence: TGTGCCAGCAGCTTGGCAGGGATGTGGGGTGAAAAACTGTTTTTT.

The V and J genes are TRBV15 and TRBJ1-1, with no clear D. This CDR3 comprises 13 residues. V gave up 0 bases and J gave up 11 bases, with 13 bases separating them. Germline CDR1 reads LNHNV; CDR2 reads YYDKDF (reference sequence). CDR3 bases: TGTGCCACCAGCAGAGATCGAACCGATTGGGCTTTCTTT. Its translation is CATSRDRTDWAFF.

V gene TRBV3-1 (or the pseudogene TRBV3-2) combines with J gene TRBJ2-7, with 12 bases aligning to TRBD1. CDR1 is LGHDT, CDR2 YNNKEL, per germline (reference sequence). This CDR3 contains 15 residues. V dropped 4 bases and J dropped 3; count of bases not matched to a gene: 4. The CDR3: CASSPGQGAFYEQYF. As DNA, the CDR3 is TGTGCCAGCAGCCCGGGACAGGGGGCCTTCTACGAGCAGTACTTC.

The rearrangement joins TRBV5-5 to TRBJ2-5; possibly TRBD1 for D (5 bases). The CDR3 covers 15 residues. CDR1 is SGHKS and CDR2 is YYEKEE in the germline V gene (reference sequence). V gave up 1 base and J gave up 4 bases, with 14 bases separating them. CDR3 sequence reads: CASSLRGQVAETQYF. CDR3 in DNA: TGTGCCAGCAGCTTGAGGGGCCAAGTGGCAGAGACCCAGTACTTC.

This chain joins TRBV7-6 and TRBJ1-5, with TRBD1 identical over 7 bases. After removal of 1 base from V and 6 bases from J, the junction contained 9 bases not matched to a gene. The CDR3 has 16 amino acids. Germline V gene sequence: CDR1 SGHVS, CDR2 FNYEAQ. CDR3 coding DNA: TGTGCCAGCAGCTTAGGGCCCAGGGGGGGAGGTCAGCCCCAGCATTTT. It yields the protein CASSLGPRGGGQPQHF.

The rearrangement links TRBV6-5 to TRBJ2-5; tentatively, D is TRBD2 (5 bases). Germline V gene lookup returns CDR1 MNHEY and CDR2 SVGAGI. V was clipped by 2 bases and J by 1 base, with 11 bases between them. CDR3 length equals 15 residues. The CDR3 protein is CASSYGLEAQETQYF. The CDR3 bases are TGTGCCAGCAGTTACGGGTTGGAGGCCCAAGAGACCCAGTACTTC.

CDR3 sequence (DNA): TGTGCCAGCTCACCCCGGGACACCGGGGAGCTGTTTTTT. It encodes CASSPRDTGELFF. V gene TRBV18 combines with J gene TRBJ2-2; D uncertain. The germline V gene has CDR1 KGHSH and CDR2 LQKENI. The CDR3 contains 13 residues. Deletions cut 3 bases from V and 3 bases from J, with 5 bases between.

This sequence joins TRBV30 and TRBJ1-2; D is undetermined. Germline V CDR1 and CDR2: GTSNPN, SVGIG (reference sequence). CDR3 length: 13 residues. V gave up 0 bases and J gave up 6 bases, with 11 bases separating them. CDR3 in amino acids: CAWSVRGTNGYTF. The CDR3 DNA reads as TGTGCCTGGAGTGTACGAGGTACGAATGGCTACACCTTC.

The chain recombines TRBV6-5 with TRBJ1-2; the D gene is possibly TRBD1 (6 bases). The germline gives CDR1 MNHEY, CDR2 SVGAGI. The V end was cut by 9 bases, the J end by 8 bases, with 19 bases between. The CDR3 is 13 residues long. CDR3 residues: CASSAGGGGGYTF. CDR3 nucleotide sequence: TGTGCCAGTTCCGCCGGGGGGGGCGGGGGCTACACCTTC.